These 4 T cell receptor beta chains were all obtained from the same sample, sequenced in a study of radiotherapy plus CTLA-4 blockade in lung cancer. TCRdb keeps only in-frame clones here, not all; method: immunoSEQ multiplex PCR. The sample has roughly 50,000 clones, less than 90% seen once. The sequenced sample was peripheral blood, obtained from a patient treated with radiotherapy plus ipilimumab. The receptors stem from a human donor with non-small cell lung cancer that progressed on radiotherapy plus ipilimumab. Some clones in this sample may be carry-over from other donors' samples.

The chain has TRBV7-9 and TRBJ2-5; no clear D gene. The J call is uncertain, as TRBJ2-7 better fits the DNA end. The CDR3 spans 12 residues. Germline V gene data show CDR1 as SEHNR and CDR2 as FQNEAQ (reference sequence). The CDR3 reads CASSANSYEQYF. The CDR3 DNA reads as TGTGCCAGCAGCGCAAACTCCTACGAGCAGTACTTC.

Only one count was recorded for this clone. The chain carries TRBV16 and TRBJ1-5, with TRBD1 matching over 8 bases. Germline CDR1 reads KGHSY; CDR2 reads FQNENV. This CDR3 contains 16 residues. After removal of 4 bases from V and 3 bases from J, the junction contained 8 bases not matched to a gene. CDR3 nucleotides: TGTGCCAGCAGCCTCGTAGCAGGGGGCTCCAATCAGCCCCAGCATTTT. It is translated as CASSLVAGGSNQPQHF.

V gene TRBV7-2 combines with J gene TRBJ2-1; D gene unclear. CDR1 is SGHTA and CDR2 is FQGNSA in the germline V gene. Between the trimmed V and J ends, which lost 1 base and 5 bases, there was a span of 6 bases. The CDR3 is 13 residues long. CDR3 sequence (DNA): TGTGCCAGCAGCTTAGGACACAACAATGAGCAGTTCTTC. Residues: CASSLGHNNEQFF. The full variable domain, rest sourced from reference TRBV7-2 and TRBJ2-1, is GAGVSQSPSNKVTEKGKDVELRCDPISGHTALYWYRQSLGQGLEFLIYFQGNSAPDKSGLPSDRFSAERTGGSVSTLTIQRTQQEDSAVYLCASSLGHNNEQFFGPGTRLTVL.

The table lists this clone with a count of one. The rearrangement uses TRBV5-1 and TRBJ2-2; 12 nucleotides line up with TRBD2. Germline V gene sequence: CDR1 SGHRS, CDR2 YFSETQ. V shed 2 bases and J 6 bases; nucleotides not matched to a gene: 2. The CDR3 has 15 residues. The CDR3: CASSFLAGGPGELFF. The CDR3 DNA is TGCGCCAGCAGCTTCCTAGCGGGGGGGCCCGGGGAGCTGTTTTTT. Combining the CDR3 with reference TRBV5-1 and TRBJ2-2 gives the whole variable domain KAGVTQTPRYLIKTRGQQVTLSCSPISGHRSVSWYQQTPGQGLQFLFEYFSETQRNKGNFPGRFSGRQFSNSRSEMNVSTLELGDSALYLCASSFLAGGPGELFFGEGSRLTVL.